The 8 T cell receptor beta chains listed next were all sequenced from one sample in a study of blood T cell repertoires in COVID-19. This table comes from immunoSEQ multiplex PCR, and its TCRdb copy is limited to in-frame clones, with some not included. This sample has some 320,000 clones, with about 90% found just once. Input material: peripheral blood. These receptors originate from a woman aged 30 to 39 with COVID-19, enrolled during active disease.

The chain recombines TRBV14 with TRBJ2-2; the match to TRBD2 covers 9 bases. After removal of 1 base from V and 6 bases from J, the junction contained 6 bases not matched to a gene. The CDR3 runs to 16 residues. Germline V gene sequence: CDR1 SGHDN, CDR2 FVKESK. CDR3 in DNA: TGTGCCAGCAGCCAAGTGTTAGCGGGGGTCGCCGGGGAGCTGTTTTTT. It encodes CASSQVLAGVAGELFF.

The chain is built from TRBV7-9 and TRBJ2-5; the match to TRBD2 covers 7 bases. V was clipped by 1 base and J by 4 bases; unmatched bases: 9. In germline, CDR1 is SEHNR, CDR2 FQNEAQ (reference sequence). CDR3 length: 16 residues. The CDR3 sequence: CASSLGAMGGLETQYF. The CDR3 DNA is TGTGCCAGCAGCTTAGGAGCAATGGGGGGGTTAGAGACCCAGTACTTC.

The chain couples TRBV19 to TRBJ2-5; 13 nucleotides match TRBD2. Germline trimming cut 4 bases from V and 6 bases from J; bases unmatched to any gene: 11. The CDR3 spans 17 residues. In germline, CDR1 is LNHDA, CDR2 SQIVND (reference sequence). CDR3: CASSTPATSGGLKTQYF. In nucleotides, the CDR3 is TGTGCCAGTAGTACCCCGGCGACTAGCGGGGGGTTGAAGACCCAGTACTTC.

The CDR3 DNA sequence: TGTGCCAGCAGACACGACAGGGGTTGGTACAATGAGCAGTTCTTC. It is translated as CASRHDRGWYNEQFF. The rearrangement links TRBV6-5 to TRBJ2-1; 8 bases line up with TRBD1. This CDR3 spans 15 amino acids. V trimming: 6 bases; J trimming: 4 bases; junction bases outside the gene matches: 8. CDR1 and CDR2 (germline): MNHEY, SVGAGI.

This sequence joins TRBV10-1 and TRBJ2-7, with TRBD1 matching 7 bases. This CDR3 has 14 amino acids. Germline CDR1 reads WNHNN; CDR2 reads SYGVQD (reference sequence). Unmatched junction bases numbered 6, after V lost 5 bases and J lost 2 bases. The CDR3 here is CASSPGTETYEQYF. The CDR3, as DNA: TGCGCCAGCAGTCCCGGGACAGAAACCTACGAGCAGTACTTC.

The chain carries TRBV2 and TRBJ2-7; 9 nucleotides agree with TRBD1. The CDR3 consists of 15 residues. The germline V gene has CDR1 SNHLY and CDR2 FYNNEI. The V gene end was trimmed by 7 bases and the J gene end by 5 bases; junction bases not matched to a gene: 12. The CDR3 sequence is CASNPSGTGRNEQYF. As DNA, the CDR3 is TGTGCCAGCAACCCCTCCGGGACAGGGAGAAACGAGCAGTACTTC.

The chain uses TRBV5-5 and TRBJ1-6, with a weak D call TRBD1 (6 bases). V gave up 4 bases and J gave up 0 bases, with 17 bases separating them. This CDR3 comprises 18 residues. CDR1 is SGHKS, CDR2 YYEKEE, per germline (reference sequence). DNA of the CDR3: TGTGCCAGCAGCCTGCGACAGGCGGGTCGCTCCTATAATTCACCCCTCCACTTT. Translated: CASSLRQAGRSYNSPLHF.

This clone was seen only a few times. V is TRBV5-1 and J is TRBJ2-5; D is uncertain. V was shortened by 4 bases and J by 4 bases, with 5 bases between the two germline ends. This CDR3 spans 11 amino acids. Germline CDR1 SGHRS, CDR2 YFSETQ. The DNA for the CDR3 is TGCGCCAGCAGCGAGAGAGAGACCCAGTACTTC. Protein: CASSERETQYF.